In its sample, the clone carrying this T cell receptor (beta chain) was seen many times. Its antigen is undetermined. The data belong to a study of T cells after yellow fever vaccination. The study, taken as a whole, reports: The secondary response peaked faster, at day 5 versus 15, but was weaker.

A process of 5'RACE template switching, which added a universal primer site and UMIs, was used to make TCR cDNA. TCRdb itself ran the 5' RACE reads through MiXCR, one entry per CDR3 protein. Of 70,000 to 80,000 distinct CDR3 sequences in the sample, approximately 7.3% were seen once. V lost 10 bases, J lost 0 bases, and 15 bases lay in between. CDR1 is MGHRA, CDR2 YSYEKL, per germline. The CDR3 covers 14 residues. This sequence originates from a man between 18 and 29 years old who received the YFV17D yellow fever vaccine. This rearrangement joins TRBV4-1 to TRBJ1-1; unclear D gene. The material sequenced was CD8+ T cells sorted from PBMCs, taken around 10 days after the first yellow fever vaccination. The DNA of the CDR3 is TGCGCCACAAGCAATGAGGCGATGAACACTGAAGCTTTCTTT. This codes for CATSNEAMNTEAFF.